The clone carrying this T cell receptor (beta chain) was picked up a small number of times. Its antigen is currently unknown. V shed 10 bases, J shed 4 bases, and the junction held 4 bases outside the gene matches. CDR1 and CDR2 from the germline V gene are MDHEN and SYDVKM. CDR3 length: 13 amino acids. This sample was taken from a study of CD8 T cells in ankylosing spondylitis. Study-wide findings and caveats: Blood from ankylosing spondylitis patients appeared to carry a characteristic roughly 8-variant TCR beta motif. Clones linked to disease were reported to show significant enrichment in matched ankylosing spondylitis synovial fluid. Within peripheral blood, clones linked to disease were CD8+ and relatively rare.

A single record per CDR3 protein comes from TCRdb applying MiXCR to the 5' RACE reads. The data show some 290,000 distinct CDR3 sequences, 20% seen once. Sequenced sample: blood, either unsorted or a sorted T cell fraction (not recorded which). The receptor was isolated from a male donor with ankylosing spondylitis or in good health (not recorded which). The gene calls are TRBV28 and TRBJ2-7; 13 bases align to TRBD2. CDR3 sequence (DNA): TGTGCCACCGGGACTAGCGGGATATACGAGCAGTACGTC. Translation: CATGTSGIYEQYV.